This passage covers 28 T cell receptor beta chains from one sample sequenced in a study of blood T cell repertoires in COVID-19. The assay was immunoSEQ multiplex PCR, and TCRdb's table has in-frame clones only and misses some. The sample lists over 150,000 clones; more than 90% were seen once. Input material: peripheral blood. The receptors shown here come from a man between 45 and 60 years old with acute or convalescent COVID-19.

The chain is built from TRBV7-9 and TRBJ2-7, with D tentatively TRBD2 (6 bases). The CDR3 extends over 14 amino acids. The germline V gene has CDR1 SEHNR and CDR2 FQNEAQ (reference sequence). With 5 bases removed from V and 3 bases from J, the gap between germline ends came to 14 bases. The CDR3 DNA follows: TGTGCCAGCAGCATGGGGGGTTCGTACTACGAGCAGTACTTC. Encoded protein: CASSMGGSYYEQYF.

This rearrangement joins TRBV12-3 or TRBV12-4 to TRBJ2-7, with no clear D. V gave up 3 bases and J gave up 2 bases, with 8 bases separating them. The CDR3 is 13 amino acids. The CDR3 coding sequence is TGTGCCAGCAGTTTTTTACAGACCTACGAGCAGTACTTC. This encodes CASSFLQTYEQYF.

The CDR3 loop is CASSSFPGSAGGNTGELFF. The DNA for the CDR3 is TGTGCCAGCAGCTCCTTCCCGGGTAGTGCGGGGGGGAACACCGGGGAGCTGTTTTTT. This chain joins TRBV11-3 and TRBJ2-2; 8 positions agree with TRBD2. Losses at the gene ends were 4 bases for V and 1 base for J; bases not matched to a gene: 14. The CDR3 loop spans 19 amino acids. The V gene's germline CDR1 is SGHNT and CDR2 YENEEA.

This chain connects TRBV3-1 (or the pseudogene TRBV3-2) to TRBJ2-5; 10 bases are a match to TRBD1. CDR1 LGHDT and CDR2 YNNKEL come from the germline V gene (reference sequence). The CDR3 sequence is 16 residues long. The trim removed 6 bases at V and 5 bases at J, leaving 12 bases unmatched. CDR3 protein: CASRSRRDRGWETQYF. CDR3 DNA sequence: TGTGCCAGCAGATCCCGCAGGGACAGGGGTTGGGAGACCCAGTACTTC.

This sequence joins TRBV7-9 and TRBJ1-2, with unresolved D. CDR3 length: 13 amino acids. Germline-derived CDR1 and CDR2 are SEHNR and FQNEAQ (reference sequence). Between the trimmed V and J ends, which lost 5 bases and 1 base, there was a span of 8 bases. The CDR3 DNA reads TGTGCCAGCAGCATCGGTTTTAACTATGGCTACACCTTC. It translates to CASSIGFNYGYTF.

The gene calls are TRBV7-2 and TRBJ1-1; the match to TRBD1 covers 7 bases. Germline loops: CDR1 SGHTA, CDR2 FQGNSA. CDR3 length equals 13 residues. J lost 5 bases, V lost 6 bases, and 6 bases had no gene match. For the CDR3, the DNA is TGTGCCAGCAGTTTGACAGGGCGTACTGAAGCTTTCTTT. Its protein is CASSLTGRTEAFF. The full variable domain, completed using reference TRBV7-2 and TRBJ1-1, is GAGVSQSPSNKVTEKGKDVELRCDPISGHTALYWYRQSLGQGLEFLIYFQGNSAPDKSGLPSDRFSAERTGGSVSTLTIQRTQQEDSAVYLCASSLTGRTEAFFGQGTRLTVV.

This clone was seen once. This chain links TRBV2 with TRBJ1-6, with 7 nucleotides matching TRBD1. CDR1 is SNHLY, CDR2 FYNNEI, per germline. The CDR3 totals 12 residues. V lost 11 bases to trimming and J lost 10 bases; unmatched junction nucleotides: 8. The CDR3 reads CAGGTDLSPLHF. CDR3 bases: TGTGCCGGGGGGACAGACTTATCACCCCTCCACTTT.

The J gene is TRBJ1-5, the V gene TRBV11-2; 9 bases are a match to TRBD1. There are 16 residues in the CDR3. The J segment lost 4 bases and the V segment lost 5 bases, leaving 9 bases of the junction unmatched. Germline loops: CDR1 SGHAT, CDR2 FQNNGV. The CDR3 here is CASSHQGQGLNQPQHF. The CDR3 DNA reads TGTGCCAGCAGCCACCAGGGACAGGGCCTTAATCAGCCCCAGCATTTT.

This rearrangement joins TRBV7-9 to TRBJ2-1; TRBD2 aligns across 7 bases. The CDR3 is made up of 17 amino acids. CDR1 and CDR2 from the germline V gene are SEHNR and FQNEAQ (reference sequence). V shed 3 bases, J shed 4 bases, and the junction held 12 bases outside the gene matches. CDR3 region: CASSLGGAKGIYNEQFF. CDR3 DNA sequence: TGTGCCAGCAGCTTGGGAGGGGCAAAAGGAATATACAATGAGCAGTTCTTC.

The V call is TRBV30, the J call TRBJ2-7; D is uncertain. This CDR3 spans 11 amino acids. Trimming pared 2 bases from V and 6 bases from J, leaving 8 bases between. In germline, CDR1 is GTSNPN, CDR2 SVGIG (reference sequence). This CDR3 reads CAWSIKLEQYF. The CDR3 coding sequence is TGTGCCTGGAGTATAAAGCTCGAGCAGTACTTC.

This chain uses TRBV7-2 with TRBJ2-2, with D maybe TRBD1 (6 bases). Germline values: CDR1 SGHTA, CDR2 FQGNSA. Trimming removed 2 bases from V and 6 bases from J, with 16 bases in between. The CDR3 is 16 residues long. Here the CDR3 reads CASSLKDRLQAGELFF. DNA for the CDR3: TGTGCCAGCAGCTTAAAAGACAGGTTGCAAGCCGGGGAGCTGTTTTTT. Variable domain in full (rest from reference TRBV7-2 and TRBJ2-2): GAGVSQSPSNKVTEKGKDVELRCDPISGHTALYWYRQSLGQGLEFLIYFQGNSAPDKSGLPSDRFSAERTGGSVSTLTIQRTQQEDSAVYLCASSLKDRLQAGELFFGEGSRLTVL.

The chain is built from TRBV7-8 and TRBJ1-4; perhaps TRBD1 as D (5 bases). V lost 5 bases, J lost 5 bases, and 15 bases lay in between. CDR1 and CDR2 (germline): SGHVS, FQNEAQ. The CDR3 spans 15 residues. CDR3 sequence (DNA): TGTGCCAGCAGCCCACCCAACAGACAGAATGAAAAACTGTTTTTT. It codes for CASSPPNRQNEKLFF.

The V call is TRBV6-5, the J call TRBJ2-1, with a tentative D call TRBD2 (6 bases). Germline lookup yields CDR1 MNHEY and CDR2 SVGAGI. CDR3 length: 13 residues. Trimming removed 6 bases from V and 7 bases from J, with 13 bases in between. CDR3 loop: CASSARRGNEQFF. Written as DNA, the CDR3 is TGTGCCAGCAGCGCACGACGGGGGAATGAGCAGTTCTTC.

The rearrangement joins TRBV3-1 (or the pseudogene TRBV3-2) to TRBJ1-2; TRBD1 matches at 8 bases. Trimming cost V 4 bases and J 0 bases; bases outside gene matches: 4. Germline V gene data show CDR1 as LGHDT and CDR2 as YNNKEL (reference sequence). CDR3 size: 15 residues. The CDR3 nucleotides are TGTGCCAGCAGCCCAGTCAGGGGGCCTAACTATGGCTACACCTTC. Residues: CASSPVRGPNYGYTF.

The CDR3 protein is CAISETSLAGGNNEQFF. The CDR3 DNA reads as TGTGCCATCAGTGAGACCTCTCTAGCGGGAGGGAATAATGAGCAGTTCTTC. The rearrangement links TRBV10-3 to TRBJ2-1, with 12 nucleotides matching TRBD2. CDR1 and CDR2 (germline): ENHRY, SYGVKD. CDR3 size: 17 residues. Trimming removed 2 bases from V and 7 bases from J; junction bases left unmatched: 9.

This chain connects TRBV4-2 to TRBJ1-2; D ambiguous. The length of the CDR3 is 13 residues. The germline V gene has CDR1 LGHNA and CDR2 YNFKEQ. Between the trimmed V and J ends, which lost 11 bases and 6 bases, there was a span of 19 bases. The CDR3 DNA reads TGTGCCGCGAGCCTCGGTCTGAAAGATGGCTACACCTTC. Amino acid sequence: CAASLGLKDGYTF.

The rearrangement uses TRBV10-1 and TRBJ1-2, with 8 nucleotides matching TRBD1. The CDR3 extends over 13 amino acids. V was pared by 6 bases and J by 7 bases, with 7 bases of the junction left unmatched. The V gene's germline CDR1 is WNHNN and CDR2 SYGVQD (reference sequence). The CDR3, as DNA: TGCGCCAGCAGCCGTGACAGGGGTGGTGGCTACACCTTC. Its translation is CASSRDRGGGYTF.

This clone has only one observation. This chain uses TRBV20-1 with TRBJ1-2; 10 nucleotides agree with TRBD1. The J segment lost 4 bases and the V segment lost 3 bases, leaving 2 bases of the junction unmatched. CDR3 size: 13 residues. CDR1 is DFQATT and CDR2 is SNEGSKA in the germline V gene (reference sequence). DNA for the CDR3: TGCAGTGCTAGTTGGGACAGGGGCTATGGCTACACCTTC. It encodes CSASWDRGYGYTF.

V and J are TRBV9 and TRBJ2-5; TRBD1 is a possible D gene (6 bases). The V gene's germline CDR1 is SGDLS and CDR2 YYNGEE. This CDR3 comprises 15 residues. V was cut by 7 bases and J by 1 base, with 17 bases left in between. CDR3 residues: CASQRTANSQETQYF. CDR3 DNA sequence: TGTGCCAGCCAAAGGACAGCTAACTCCCAAGAGACCCAGTACTTC.

The rearrangement uses TRBV5-4 and TRBJ1-1, with 9 nucleotides matching TRBD1. The CDR3 runs to 15 residues. Germline loops: CDR1 SGHNT, CDR2 YYREEE (reference sequence). V shed 1 base and J 5 bases; nucleotides not matched to a gene: 6. The CDR3 sequence is CASSLPGTGLTEAFF. CDR3 bases: TGTGCCAGCAGCTTGCCCGGGACAGGGCTAACTGAAGCTTTCTTT.

This clone was seen once. The CDR3 is CASSLRALGKIKTGELFF. CDR3 coding DNA: TGTGCCAGCAGCCTGAGGGCGCTGGGGAAGATCAAGACCGGGGAGCTGTTTTTT. This sequence joins TRBV3-1 (or the pseudogene TRBV3-2) and TRBJ2-2; TRBD2 might be the D (5 bases). The CDR3 is 18 residues long. Germline CDR1 reads LGHDT; CDR2 reads YNNKEL (reference sequence). V lost 4 bases to trimming and J lost 5 bases, with 23 bases between them.

This sequence joins TRBV29-1 and TRBJ2-2; 9 nucleotides line up with TRBD1. The CDR3 spans 16 residues. After removal of 0 bases from V and 6 bases from J, the junction contained 8 bases not matched to a gene. Germline CDR1 and CDR2: SQVTM and ANQGSEA. CDR3 DNA sequence: TGCAGCGTTGAAGAAAGGGACAGGGCCAACGCCGGGGAGCTGTTTTTT. Its protein product is CSVEERDRANAGELFF.

The chain uses TRBV7-2 and TRBJ2-1, with 7 bases lining up with TRBD2. Germline V CDR1 and CDR2: SGHTA, FQGNSA. The trim removed 2 bases at V and 6 bases at J, leaving 4 bases unmatched. The CDR3 is 14 amino acids. The CDR3 sequence is CASSLSLAVNEQFF. CDR3 DNA: TGTGCCAGCAGCTTATCCCTAGCGGTCAATGAGCAGTTCTTC.

V gene TRBV3-1 (or the pseudogene TRBV3-2) combines with J gene TRBJ2-3, with 8 bases aligning to TRBD2. Germline CDR1 and CDR2: LGHDT and YNNKEL (reference sequence). The junction had 7 bases not matched to a gene; V was cut back by 4 bases and J by 4 bases. The CDR3 is 15 residues long. The CDR3 DNA reads TGTGCCAGCAGCCCGACCGGGACTAGAGCAGATACGCAGTATTTT. Protein: CASSPTGTRADTQYF.

V usage is TRBV4-1 and J usage is TRBJ2-7, with TRBD1 matching 7 bases. The CDR3 has 17 amino acids. Germline CDR1 is MGHRA and CDR2 is YSYEKL. Trimming at V came to 4 bases and at J to 3 bases, leaving 15 bases not matched to a gene. The CDR3: CASSPAGNRQGRYEQYF. CDR3 in DNA: TGCGCCAGCAGCCCCGCCGGCAATAGACAGGGCCGCTACGAGCAGTACTTC.

This sequence joins TRBV12-3 or TRBV12-4 and TRBJ1-1, with D maybe TRBD1 (6 bases). This CDR3 spans 13 amino acids. The V gene lost 4 bases and the J gene lost 6 bases, with 12 bases spanning the gap. CDR3 coding DNA: TGTGCCAGCAGTTATGCCCCAGGGGCTGAAGCTTTCTTT. This gives the protein CASSYAPGAEAFF.

V is TRBV11-2 and J is TRBJ1-2, with no clear D. V was shortened by 0 bases and J by 4 bases, with 9 bases between the two germline ends. The CDR3 totals 14 residues. Germline V lookup: CDR1 SGHAT, CDR2 FQNNGV. The CDR3 nucleotides read TGTGCCAGCAGCTTAGATCAGGAGGGCTATGGCTACACCTTC. It translates to CASSLDQEGYGYTF.

The chain combines TRBV18 with TRBJ1-2; D may be TRBD1 (6 bases). CDR3 length: 15 residues. The ends were cut back, 1 base at V and 4 bases at J, with 13 bases in the middle. Germline loops: CDR1 KGHSH, CDR2 LQKENI. The CDR3 loop reads CASSPQGVQVYGYTF. CDR3 in DNA: TGTGCCAGCTCACCACAGGGGGTGCAAGTCTATGGCTACACCTTC.